The sequence of this TCR beta chain was determined in a study of blood T cell repertoires in COVID-19. Study in general: Researchers got acute and convalescent COVID-19 samples from the United States, Italy and Spain. Sources were T cells, B-cell-depleted T cells, or PBMCs; the material itself was cDNA or gDNA.

As originally analysed: Amplification of reference gene primers provided the estimated nucleated cell counts. The assay was immunoSEQ multiplex PCR, and TCRdb's table has in-frame clones only and misses some. V, J and clone size were drawn from that table, and D and trimming were deduced from the DNA. The repertoire has tens of thousands of clones, 65% to 90% of them found once; the top ten carry about 17%. CDR1 SQVTM and CDR2 ANQGSEA come from the germline V gene. The CDR3 totals 14 residues. Trimming pared 3 bases from V and 0 bases from J, leaving 11 bases between. Material: peripheral blood. The TCR comes from a human donor in a cohort sampled during active COVID-19. The V gene is TRBV29-1, the J gene TRBJ1-1, with D possibly matching TRBD1 (6 bases). CDR3 residues: CSVDPTGVNTEAFF. Written as DNA, the CDR3 is TGCAGCGTTGACCCGACAGGAGTGAACACTGAAGCTTTCTTT.